The 9 T cell receptor beta chains below come from one sample, sequenced in a study of T cell responses to AZD1222 COVID-19 vaccine. Clones were read by immunoSEQ multiplex PCR, and TCRdb kept only the in-frame ones, dropping some. The sample lists about 150,000 clones; approximately 92% were seen once. The sample in question was peripheral blood, obtained on day 0 of AZD1222 vaccination. These receptors were taken from an adult in good health.

The rearrangement joins TRBV15 to TRBJ2-7, with D maybe TRBD1 (5 bases). The CDR3 totals 13 residues. V lost 1 base, J lost 3 bases, and 7 bases lay in between. Germline loops: CDR1 LNHNV, CDR2 YYDKDF (reference sequence). In nucleotides, the CDR3 is TGTGCCACCAGCAGAGGGACAAACTACGAGCAGTACTTC. It translates to CATSRGTNYEQYF.

This clone was seen once. V is TRBV24-1 and J is TRBJ1-2, with D maybe TRBD1 (5 bases). The CDR3 is made up of 13 amino acids. Trimming cost V 5 bases and J 5 bases, with 11 bases left between them. Germline CDR1 and CDR2: KGHDR and SFDVKD. CDR3 loop: CATSGSAGYGYTF. CDR3 DNA sequence: TGTGCCACCAGTGGTTCGGCAGGGTATGGCTACACCTTC.

V gene TRBV28 combines with J gene TRBJ2-5, with D uncertain. The CDR3 covers 13 residues. The V gene's germline CDR1 is MDHEN and CDR2 SYDVKM. V lost 2 bases and J 4 bases, leaving 8 bases between the germline ends. CDR3 in DNA: TGTGCCAGCAGTTTACGGGTCCCAGAGACCCAGTACTTC. Translated: CASSLRVPETQYF.

This chain connects TRBV28 to TRBJ1-6; D is unresolved. Deletions cut 10 bases from V and 8 bases from J, with 15 bases between. CDR1 is MDHEN, CDR2 SYDVKM, per germline. The CDR3 runs 13 residues. For the CDR3, the DNA is TGTGCCACCTCCTCCCGCGGCGATTCACCCCTCCACTTT. This sequence encodes CATSSRGDSPLHF. Drawing the rest from reference TRBV28 and TRBJ1-6, the complete variable domain is DVKVTQSSRYLVKRTGEKVFLECVQDMDHENMFWYRQDPGLGLRLIYFSYDVKMKEKGDIPEGYSVSREKKERFSLILESASTNQTSMYLCATSSRGDSPLHFGNGTRLTVT.

The chain has TRBV27 and TRBJ2-3; maybe TRBD1 (7 bases). Between the trimmed V and J ends, which lost 4 bases and 2 bases, there was a span of 19 bases. The CDR3 spans 17 residues. The germline CDR1 and CDR2 sequences are MNHEY and SMNVEV (reference sequence). The CDR3 DNA reads as TGTGCCAGCAGTTCCGGGGGACAGTTCCAGTACACAGATACGCAGTATTTT. Its translation is CASSSGGQFQYTDTQYF.

CDR3 protein: CASSAAGGTTDTQYF. The CDR3 DNA sequence: TGTGCCAGCAGCGCAGCAGGGGGCACCACAGATACGCAGTATTTT. The chain uses TRBV9 and TRBJ2-3; 8 bases align to TRBD1. J lost 2 bases, V lost 3 bases, and 5 bases had no gene match. Germline lookup yields CDR1 SGDLS and CDR2 YYNGEE. The CDR3 contains 15 residues.

V usage is TRBV5-1 and J usage is TRBJ1-4, with 7 nucleotides matching TRBD1. The CDR3 is 13 residues long. Germline trimming cut 2 bases from V and 8 bases from J; bases unmatched to any gene: 3. The germline V gene encodes CDR1 SGHRS and CDR2 YFSETQ. CDR3 DNA: TGCGCCAGCAGCTTTGGGACAGACGAAAAACTGTTTTTT. Translation gives CASSFGTDEKLFF. The full variable domain, rest sourced from reference TRBV5-1 and TRBJ1-4, is KAGVTQTPRYLIKTRGQQVTLSCSPISGHRSVSWYQQTPGQGLQFLFEYFSETQRNKGNFPGRFSGRQFSNSRSEMNVSTLELGDSALYLCASSFGTDEKLFFGSGTQLSVL.

V is TRBV12-1 and J is TRBJ2-2; TRBD1 is the table's D call and was not checked against the DNA. TRBV12-1 has pseudogene status. This CDR3 has 19 residues. The CDR3 nucleotides are TGTGCCAGCAGCCCTCGATGGGACAGGGGGCCGGCGACCACCGGGGAGCTGTTTTTT. Protein: CASSPRWDRGPATTGELFF.

This chain links TRBV6-1 with TRBJ1-2; the D is unclear. Germline lookup yields CDR1 MNHNS and CDR2 SASEGT. V was trimmed by 3 bases and J by 8 bases, leaving 13 bases between them. The length of the CDR3 is 13 residues. The chain's CDR3 is CASSDPEVVGYTF. For the CDR3, the DNA is TGTGCCAGCAGTGACCCCGAGGTAGTCGGCTACACCTTC.